A selection of T cell receptor beta chains follows, all from one sample in a study of control samples from healthy donors and cancer patients. Profiling relied on immunoSEQ multiplex PCR, and the TCRdb table lists in-frame clones only, not all of them. Among more than 60,000 clones listed, around 90% were seen once. The sequencing sample was made of PBMCs. The source is a woman between 45 and 60 years old with colorectal cancer. The CDR3 runs from the conserved cysteine through the conserved F or W. The order of the fields is V gene, J gene, D gene, CDR3 protein. D genes are given only for firm matches.

TRBV5-1,TRBJ1-1,.,CASSLDVTRGTEAFF
TRBV6-2/TRBV6-3,TRBJ1-5,TRBD1,CASSRDRESQPQHF
TRBV7-9,TRBJ1-4,.,CASSLARSGPEKLFF
TRBV6-6,TRBJ1-1,.,CASSIRGGTEAFF
TRBV28,TRBJ1-2,TRBD1,CASSSAQGANYGYTF
TRBV18,TRBJ1-4,.,CASSQTGSGEKLFF
TRBV24-1,TRBJ2-2,.,CATSDFGGASITGELFF
TRBV12-1,TRBJ2-5,.,CSSSLRLAGGSLQETQYF
TRBV6-2/TRBV6-3,TRBJ1-5,TRBD1,CASSYPRRTGGQPQHF
TRBV12-5,TRBJ2-3,.,CASGYSGEDTQYF
TRBV5-8,TRBJ1-5,.,CASSPGHQGSNQPQHF
TRBV4-3,TRBJ2-1,.,CASSQDPNEQFF
TRBV28,TRBJ2-2,.,CASSLLGRNTGELFF
TRBV19,TRBJ1-1,.,CASSMWKGMMNTEAFF
TRBV6-2/TRBV6-3,TRBJ2-1,.,CASSYGNEQFF
TRBV19,TRBJ1-4,.,CASMGSGLGSEKLFF
TRBV6-5,TRBJ1-2,.,CASSYSWADSNYGYTF
TRBV5-1,TRBJ1-2,.,CASSLDSGGYGYTF
TRBV24-1,TRBJ1-2,.,CATSDFGYGYTF
TRBV7-2,TRBJ1-4,.,CASSLGQTNEKLFF
TRBV7-2,TRBJ1-5,.,CASSLGGDFYQPQHF
TRBV6-2/TRBV6-3,TRBJ1-2,TRBD1,CASSYPPDRGHGYTF
TRBV5-1,TRBJ2-3,TRBD1,CASSPGQGTDTQYF
TRBV10-3,TRBJ1-3,.,CAVTQGSSGNTIYF
TRBV5-6,TRBJ1-2,.,CASSFRQGEGYTF
TRBV4-3,TRBJ2-6,.,CASSQVMGRGDGANVLTF
TRBV7-3,TRBJ2-3,TRBD1,CASSLGTGNTQYF
TRBV28,TRBJ1-1,TRBD1,CASRTPGGYTEAFF
TRBV10-3,TRBJ1-2,TRBD1,CAISESGLWRTGPNYGYTF
TRBV6-5,TRBJ1-2,.,CASSYSGGAGYGYTF
TRBV24-1,TRBJ2-3,TRBD1,CATSQGDFLSDTQYF
TRBV10-2,TRBJ2-3,.,CASSDGREVDTQYF
TRBV4-3,TRBJ2-3,TRBD2,CASSQDPAGGTDTQYF
TRBV5-1,TRBJ1-1,.,CASRGNGGAEAFF
TRBV5-1,TRBJ2-3,.,CASSSGTYTDTQYF
TRBV5-1,TRBJ1-2,.,CASSLVGRSGYTF
TRBV29-1,TRBJ1-2,.,CSVDPTHSSYGYTF
TRBV12-3/TRBV12-4,TRBJ1-2,.,CASSLLGFYGYTF
TRBV24-1,TRBJ2-2,TRBD1,CATSPRQGNTGELFF
TRBV7-3,TRBJ2-5,.,CASSLGQGGGRETQYF
TRBV15,TRBJ1-4,.,CATSRDWGGMANEKLFF
TRBV29-1,TRBJ2-1,.,CSVRRDVGYNEQFF
TRBV7-3,TRBJ1-1,.,CASTTAPGREAFF
TRBV5-1,TRBJ1-4,.,CASSFSSDEKLFF
TRBV4-1,TRBJ1-2,TRBD1,CASSQGQGTYGYTF
TRBV28,TRBJ2-1,TRBD2,CASSLAGRGAYNEQFF
TRBV7-2,TRBJ2-5,TRBD2,CASSPRAGPLETQYF
TRBV18,TRBJ2-3,.,CASSRFRDGGTDTQYF
TRBV28,TRBJ1-6,.,CASLAGGNSPLHF
TRBV29-1,TRBJ2-4,.,CSVGGQGSDIQYF
TRBV6-4,TRBJ2-6,TRBD1,CASSTQGVGANVLTF